Sequencing of this T cell receptor beta chain was carried out in a study of CD8+CD57+ T cells in acquired aplastic anemia. This clonotype was seen just once. The junction departs from the called germline gene at one end, perhaps through a read error. Template material for TCR beta VDJ and CDR3 profiling consisted of genomic DNA. TCRdb re-called the reads through MiXCR, storing one row per CDR3 protein. This sample carries roughly 200,000 distinct CDR3 sequences, roughly 65% of them seen once, and the ten largest clones take roughly 42%. Sequencing involved patients with CD8+CD57+ cell expansion previously shown by flow cytometry. Sample: sorted CD4+, CD8+, or CD8+CD57+ T cells (not recorded which) from PBMCs. This receptor was taken from a human donor with aplastic anemia.

CDR3 sequence: CASSLGTGANSPLHF. In DNA form, the CDR3 reads TGCGCCAGCAGCTTGGGGACAGGAGCGAATTCACCCCTCCACTTT. J is TRBJ1-6 and V is TRBV5-8, with 8 nucleotides matching TRBD1. Germline lookup yields CDR1 SGHTS and CDR2 YDEGEE. The CDR3 loop spans 15 amino acids.